This TCR beta chain came from a study of blood T cells in healthy people across ages. From germline, CDR1 is SGHDN and CDR2 FVKESK. The CDR3 spans 16 residues. It was with a sample-barcoded 5' primer and a J-beta primer mix that a second PCR of roughly 7 to 12 cycles was run. Every single cDNA molecule received a tag from a template-switch adaptor with 12 random nucleotides. A minimum of 3 million CDR3-containing paired-end reads was obtained for each sample. TCRdb used MiXCR to reprocess the 5' RACE reads, holding one entry per CDR3 protein. There are some 1.5 million distinct CDR3 sequences in the sample; roughly two fifths occur only once, and less than 5% lies in the top ten.

Sequencing was performed on blood. The chain joins TRBV14 to TRBJ2-5; the D gene could be TRBD1 or TRBD2 (6 bases each). The tail of the sequence fits TRBJ2-7 better, so the J call may be wrong. This TCR came from a woman aged 18-30 years in good health. CDR3 sequence (DNA): TGTGCCAGCAGCCAAGACATCGGGGTGGGGGGCGGCGAGCAGTACTTC. Encoded protein: CASSQDIGVGGGEQYF.